One sample yielded the 21 T cell receptor beta chains listed below, sequenced in a study of blood T cells in healthy people across ages. Together with a sample-barcoded 5' primer, a J-beta primer mix was included in a second PCR lasting roughly 6 to 12 cycles. TCRdb reprocessed the 5' RACE reads via MiXCR and lists one record per CDR3 protein. The sample shows roughly 800,000 distinct CDR3 sequences, roughly 25% of them seen only once. This sample also appeared in a second study, on T cells of mothers and their children.

Sequenced material: blood. These receptors all stem from a boy under 18 in good health.

This rearrangement joins TRBV7-2 to TRBJ2-3, with D perhaps TRBD2 (6 bases). Germline values: CDR1 SGHTA, CDR2 FQGNSA. The CDR3 contains 14 residues. V was clipped by 8 bases and J by 2 bases, with 14 bases between them. The CDR3 coding sequence is TGTGCCAGCTCCCCGGGGGTTCACACAGATACGCAGTATTTT. Protein: CASSPGVHTDTQYF.

The rearrangement uses TRBV18 and TRBJ1-2; D ambiguous. Between the trimmed V and J ends, which lost 8 bases and 5 bases, there was a span of 21 bases. The CDR3 covers 15 residues. Per the germline V gene, CDR1 is KGHSH and CDR2 is LQKENI. As DNA, the CDR3 is TGTGCCAGCGGAGAGGACGGAGCAACCCTGTATGGCTACACCTTC. Protein sequence: CASGEDGATLYGYTF. Based on the CDR3 plus reference TRBV18 and TRBJ1-2, the full variable domain is NAGVMQNPRHLVRRRGQEARLRCSPMKGHSHVYWYRQLPEEGLKFMVYLQKENIIDESGMPKERFSAEFPKEGPSILRIQQVVRGDSAAYFCASGEDGATLYGYTFGSGTRLTVV.

V usage is TRBV5-1 and J usage is TRBJ2-7; D possibly corresponds to TRBD2 (5 bases). Germline CDR1 reads SGHRS; CDR2 reads YFSETQ. CDR3 length: 14 amino acids. V lost 4 bases and J lost 2, with 13 bases in between. CDR3 DNA sequence: TGCGCCAGCAGCCCCTGGGAGAGAACCTACGAGCAGTACTTC. Its protein product is CASSPWERTYEQYF.

This clonotype has more than one count but fewer than ten. V gene TRBV9 combines with J gene TRBJ1-6; possibly TRBD1 for D (5 bases). Germline CDR1 reads SGDLS; CDR2 reads YYNGEE. The CDR3 extends over 13 amino acids. V gave up 0 bases and J gave up 8 bases, with 6 bases separating them. Here the CDR3 reads CASSVAGDSPLHF. DNA for the CDR3: TGTGCCAGCAGCGTAGCGGGGGATTCACCCCTCCACTTT.

The chain uses TRBV7-2 and TRBJ1-4, with 9 bases identical to TRBD1. The J segment lost 8 bases and the V segment lost 8 bases, leaving 6 bases of the junction unmatched. Germline CDR1 reads SGHTA; CDR2 reads FQGNSA. CDR3 length equals 13 residues. CDR3 in amino acids: CASRTGEGEKLFF. CDR3 coding DNA: TGTGCCAGCCGGACAGGGGAAGGAGAAAAACTGTTTTTT.

The chain employs TRBV28 and TRBJ2-7; the D is unclear. This CDR3 is built from 16 residues. The V and J ends lost 3 bases and 0 bases respectively, with 15 bases between them. Germline V gives CDR1 MDHEN, CDR2 SYDVKM. The CDR3 is CASSFHSRASSYEQYF. The CDR3 nucleotides are TGTGCCAGCAGTTTCCATAGTCGGGCCTCCTCCTACGAGCAGTACTTC.

J is TRBJ1-6 and V is TRBV7-9, with no clear D. CDR3 size: 13 residues. Deletions cut 5 bases from V and 10 bases from J, with 12 bases between. The germline gives CDR1 SEHNR, CDR2 FQNEAQ (reference sequence). The CDR3 DNA follows: TGTGCCAGCAGCGCCCCGGGAGCCTCACCCCTCCACTTT. The encoded protein is CASSAPGASPLHF.

The table lists this clonotype with a few counts. The chain uses TRBV15 and TRBJ2-5, with D possibly being TRBD1 (5 bases). The J call may be in error: the DNA end matches TRBJ2-1 better. CDR1 and CDR2 from the germline V gene are LNHNV and YYDKDF (reference sequence). The CDR3 length is 11 residues. The CDR3 DNA is TGTGCCACCGGGGCAGTTGATGAGCAGTTCTTC. Residues: CATGAVDEQFF.

The chain couples TRBV10-3 to TRBJ2-7; D is ambiguous. V lost 3 bases and J lost 4, with 10 bases in between. The CDR3 length is 13 residues. The germline V gene encodes CDR1 ENHRY and CDR2 SYGVKD. CDR3 in DNA: TGTGCCATCAGTGACAACAGCGTATACGAGCAGTACTTC. Its translation is CAISDNSVYEQYF.

This clonotype showed up just a few times. The chain carries TRBV29-1 and TRBJ1-6; no definite D call. V lost 7 bases and J lost 5, with 12 bases in between. This CDR3 contains 13 residues. The V gene's germline CDR1 is SQVTM and CDR2 ANQGSEA. CDR3 in amino acids: CSASDGHNSPLHF. The CDR3 DNA follows: TGCAGCGCCTCGGACGGGCATAATTCACCCCTCCACTTT. The entire variable domain, with the rest obtained from reference TRBV29-1 and TRBJ1-6, is as follows: SAVISQKPSRDICQRGTSLTIQCQVDSQVTMMFWYRQQPGQSLTLIATANQGSEATYESGFVIDKFPISRPNLTFSTLTVSNMSPEDSSIYLCSASDGHNSPLHFGNGTRLTVT.

The chain links TRBV14 to TRBJ2-1; 9 positions agree with TRBD2. V dropped 0 bases and J dropped 5; count of bases not matched to a gene: 5. This CDR3 has 16 residues. The germline V gene encodes CDR1 SGHDN and CDR2 FVKESK. The CDR3 DNA reads TGTGCCAGCAGCCAAGATCGCGGGGGGGGGAACAATGAGCAGTTCTTC. Residues: CASSQDRGGGNNEQFF.

The rearrangement uses TRBV2 and TRBJ2-1; possibly TRBD1 for D (5 bases). The CDR3 consists of 14 residues. Germline-derived CDR1 and CDR2 are SNHLY and FYNNEI. V lost 4 bases, J lost 0 bases, and 7 bases lay in between. The CDR3 sequence is CASSGQFSYNEQFF. The CDR3 region has the DNA TGTGCCAGCAGTGGACAGTTCTCCTACAATGAGCAGTTCTTC.

This clonotype has just a few counts. The chain recombines TRBV7-9 with TRBJ1-2, with TRBD1 matching over 8 bases. The J segment lost 6 bases and the V segment lost 2 bases, leaving 17 bases of the junction unmatched. Germline CDR1 reads SEHNR; CDR2 reads FQNEAQ (reference sequence). The CDR3 is 18 amino acids. CDR3: CASSLRRRAGGWVNGYTF. In DNA, the CDR3 is TGTGCCAGCAGCTTACGCCGACGGGCAGGGGGCTGGGTAAATGGCTACACCTTC.

The gene calls are TRBV9 and TRBJ2-1, with 8 bases fitting TRBD2. The CDR3 runs 18 residues. The junction had 17 bases not matched to a gene; V was cut back by 0 bases and J by 9 bases. From germline, CDR1 is SGDLS and CDR2 YYNGEE. DNA of the CDR3: TGTGCCAGCAGCGTAGTTCCTACTGTCCCGGGACTAGTTGTTGAGCAGTTCTTC. Translating gives CASSVVPTVPGLVVEQFF.

V gene TRBV12-3 or TRBV12-4 combines with J gene TRBJ1-2; D possibly corresponds to TRBD1 (6 bases). The length of the CDR3 is 14 residues. Between the trimmed V and J ends, which lost 5 bases and 2 bases, there was a span of 12 bases. The CDR3 loop reads CASSPGGQNYGYTF. The DNA of the CDR3 is TGTGCCAGCAGTCCGGGCGGACAGAACTATGGCTACACCTTC.

This clonotype turned up a few times. The chain uses TRBV6-2 or TRBV6-3 and TRBJ2-7; TRBD2 agrees at 9 bases. Germline assignment: CDR1 MNHEY and CDR2 SVGEGT. The CDR3 totals 14 residues. Unmatched junction bases numbered 7, after V lost 6 bases and J lost 4 bases. The CDR3 DNA reads as TGTGCCAGCAGCAATAGCGGGGGAGCATACGAGCAGTACTTC. Protein: CASSNSGGAYEQYF.

The sample holds many counts of this clonotype. This chain joins TRBV28 and TRBJ1-2; maybe TRBD1 (5 bases). This CDR3 region has 11 residues. From germline, CDR1 is MDHEN and CDR2 SYDVKM. V lost 9 bases and J lost 8, with 13 bases in between. The CDR3, as DNA: TGTGCCAGTTCAAACAGGCGCGGCTACACCTTC. Amino acids: CASSNRRGYTF.

This clonotype was counted between two and nine times. One junction end does not reproduce the germline sequence, and a read error may be involved. This rearrangement joins TRBV6-2 or TRBV6-3 to TRBJ2-2, with D possibly TRBD1 on 5 matching bases. Per the germline V gene, CDR1 is MNHEY and CDR2 is SVGEGT. The CDR3 is made up of 14 amino acids. CDR3 sequence: CASSRDGNTGELFF. DNA of the CDR3: TGCGCCAGCAGCAGGGATGGGAACACCGGGGAGCTGTTTTTT.

Concerning this clonotype: Lacking the conserved final phenylalanine or tryptophan, this CDR3 likely reflects a read error. The CDR3 sequence: CASSSAGVYLETQYS. Written as DNA, the CDR3 is TGTGCCAGCAGTTCGGCGGGGGTATACCTAGAGACCCAGTACTCC. This chain links TRBV12-3 or TRBV12-4 with TRBJ2-5; 7 nucleotides align to TRBD2. The CDR3 is 15 residues long. J gave up 4 bases and V 4 bases, and 9 bases lay outside the gene matches.

The chain has TRBV20-1 and TRBJ2-1; D not certain. CDR3 size: 14 residues. From germline, CDR1 is DFQATT and CDR2 SNEGSKA (reference sequence). The ends were cut back, 7 bases at V and 7 bases at J, with 20 bases in the middle. For the CDR3, the DNA is TGCAGTGTTCCAACTCAGATTGGGCCAAATGAGCAGTTCTTC. Protein: CSVPTQIGPNEQFF.

This clonotype was detected only a few times. The chain links TRBV6-6 to TRBJ2-1; D is unresolved. The DNA end is more similar to TRBJ2-7, so the J call may be wrong. The CDR3 length is 16 residues. Germline V lookup: CDR1 MNHNY, CDR2 SVGAGI (reference sequence). The CDR3 is CASSYSILEKGYEQYF. The CDR3 DNA reads as TGTGCCAGCAGTTACTCGATTCTTGAAAAAGGCTACGAGCAGTACTTC.